The entry that follows covers one T cell receptor beta chain sequence. This sample is drawn from a study of shared clonotypes between healthy human individuals. Study-wide background: Per-donor plates numbered three CD4 naive, three CD4 memory, two CD8 naive and one CD8 memory.

Germline CDR1 reads SGHTA; CDR2 reads FQGTGA. The CDR3 is made up of 16 amino acids. V dropped 5 bases and J dropped 3; count of bases not matched to a gene: 8. Healthy HIV-negative adults without recent acute infections or vaccinations served as donors. The assay was run at deep level. In the authors' workflow: In the immunoSEQ data, sequences were junction-only and lacked quality scores, so filtering differed. TCRdb keeps only in-frame clones here, not all; method: immunoSEQ multiplex PCR. The D gene and trimming were derived from the DNA, and the V and J assignments and clone size from that table. The profile covers 2,500,000 or so clones, with 92% appearing a single time and 0.3% to 0.45% taken by the ten largest.

Sequencing input: naive CD4+ T cells from PBMCs. Subset defined: CD45RA+ positively selected. The rearrangement links TRBV7-3 to TRBJ2-1; 9 nucleotides align to TRBD2. This receptor was taken from a man younger than 30 in good health. Some clones in this sample may be carry-over from other donors' samples. The CDR3 bases are TGTGCCAGCAGCGCACGGACTAGCGCGAGCTACAATGAGCAGTTCTTC. Translation gives CASSARTSASYNEQFF.